This T cell receptor (beta chain) derives from a study of T cells after yellow fever vaccination. Germline CDR1 SGHTA, CDR2 FQGNSA. The CDR3 has 16 amino acids. Trimming cost V 1 base and J 0 bases, with 12 bases left between them. TCRdb analysed the 5' RACE reads with MiXCR anew, one entry per CDR3 protein. The table lists about 230,000 distinct CDR3 sequences, less than 7.5% of them singletons, with approximately 0.99% in the top ten. This clonotype was detected many times. Sequences were derived from CD4+ T cells sorted from PBMCs, sampled on the day of the yellow fever booster vaccination. This chain links TRBV7-2 with TRBJ2-5; D is unclear. The clonotype originates from a man aged 25-40 years who received the YFV17D yellow fever vaccine. In DNA, the CDR3 is TGTGCCAGCAGCTTAGGGCGGACCCCAAACCAAGAGACCCAGTACTTC. Translation: CASSLGRTPNQETQYF.